The rows below give T cell receptor beta chains drawn from one sample of a study of shared clonotypes between healthy human individuals. The protocol was immunoSEQ multiplex PCR, while the TCRdb copy is restricted to in-frame clones and leaves out a portion. The data hold millions of clones, with just over 90% observed a single time. The sample taken for sequencing was naive CD8+ T cells from PBMCs. All receptors derive from a man aged 18 to 29 in good health. Some clones in this sample may be carry-over from other donors' samples. Both conserved end residues are part of each CDR3. The D gene is left open where the match is weak. Rows may omit the clone size; those that give it use once, few, many or a size class.

v_gene,abundance,d_gene,j_gene,CDR3nt,CDR3aa
TRBV4-3,.,.,TRBJ2-7,TGCGCCAGCAGCCAGGCCATGTGGGTGGCCGAGCAGTACTTC,CASSQAMWVAEQYF
TRBV7-9,few,.,TRBJ2-7,TGTGCCAGCAGCCAGCAGGGGATATCCTACGAGCAGTACTTC,CASSQQGISYEQYF
TRBV10-1,.,TRBD1,TRBJ2-7,TGCGCCAGCAGTCGAGAGAGCGGGACAGGGGCCTACGAGCAGTACTTC,CASSRESGTGAYEQYF
TRBV7-9,.,.,TRBJ2-1,TGTGCCAGCAGCTTAGCACCTAGCAATGAGCAGTTCTTC,CASSLAPSNEQFF
TRBV19,.,.,TRBJ2-3,TGTGCCACCTTAGCGGATACGCAGTATTTT,CATLADTQYF
TRBV5-1,.,.,TRBJ1-5,TGCGCCACCTACAATCAGCCCCAGCATTTT,CATYNQPQHF
TRBV7-2,.,.,TRBJ2-1,TGTGCCAGCACCCCCCCGGCTAGATACAATGAGCAGTTCTTC,CASTPPARYNEQFF
TRBV29-1,.,TRBD2,TRBJ2-3,TGCAGCGTGACAAGGACTAGCGGTGTCACAGATACGCAGTATTTT,CSVTRTSGVTDTQYF
TRBV5-1,.,TRBD2,TRBJ2-1,TGCGCCAGCAGCGGTCCTACGGCTAGCGGCTCGGTGGGGTACAATGAGCAGTTCTTC,CASSGPTASGSVGYNEQFF
TRBV14,.,TRBD2,TRBJ2-1,TGTGCCAGCAGCCAAGACGCCCCGACTAGCGGGAGCTATGAGCAGTTCTTC,CASSQDAPTSGSYEQFF
TRBV6-1,once,TRBD2,TRBJ2-1,TGTGCCAGTAAGAGACTAGCGAAATCCTACAATGAGCAGTTCTTC,CASKRLAKSYNEQFF
TRBV9,.,TRBD1,TRBJ2-6,TGTGCCAGCAGCGCCGAGACCGGGACAGCCTTACCTGGGGCCAACGTCCTGACTTTC,CASSAETGTALPGANVLTF
TRBV5-8,.,.,TRBJ2-1,TGTGCCAGCAGCTTCGGGTCGAGAAATGAGCAGTTCTTC,CASSFGSRNEQFF
TRBV27,.,TRBD1,TRBJ2-7,TGTGCCAGCAGTTTATCAACCGGGACAGGGTTGTACGAGCAGTACTTC,CASSLSTGTGLYEQYF
TRBV29-1,.,.,TRBJ2-6,TGCAGCGTTAACAATTTTGGGGCCAACGTCCTGACTTTC,CSVNNFGANVLTF
TRBV7-9,.,TRBD2,TRBJ2-1,TGTGCCAGCAGCCCCCATGGACTAGCGGACTACAATGAGCAGTTCTTC,CASSPHGLADYNEQFF